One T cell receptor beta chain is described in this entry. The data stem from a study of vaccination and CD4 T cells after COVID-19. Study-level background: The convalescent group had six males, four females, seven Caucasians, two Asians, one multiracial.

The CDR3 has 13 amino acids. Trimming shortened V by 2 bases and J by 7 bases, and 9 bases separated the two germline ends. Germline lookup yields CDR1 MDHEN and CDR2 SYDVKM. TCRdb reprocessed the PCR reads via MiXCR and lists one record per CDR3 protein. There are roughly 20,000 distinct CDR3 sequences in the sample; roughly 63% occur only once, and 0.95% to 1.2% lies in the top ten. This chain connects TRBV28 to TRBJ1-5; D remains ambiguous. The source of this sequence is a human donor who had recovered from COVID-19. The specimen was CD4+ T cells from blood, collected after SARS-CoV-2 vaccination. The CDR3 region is CASSLRPGQPQHF. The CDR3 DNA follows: TGTGCCAGCAGTTTACGGCCCGGGCAGCCCCAGCATTTT.